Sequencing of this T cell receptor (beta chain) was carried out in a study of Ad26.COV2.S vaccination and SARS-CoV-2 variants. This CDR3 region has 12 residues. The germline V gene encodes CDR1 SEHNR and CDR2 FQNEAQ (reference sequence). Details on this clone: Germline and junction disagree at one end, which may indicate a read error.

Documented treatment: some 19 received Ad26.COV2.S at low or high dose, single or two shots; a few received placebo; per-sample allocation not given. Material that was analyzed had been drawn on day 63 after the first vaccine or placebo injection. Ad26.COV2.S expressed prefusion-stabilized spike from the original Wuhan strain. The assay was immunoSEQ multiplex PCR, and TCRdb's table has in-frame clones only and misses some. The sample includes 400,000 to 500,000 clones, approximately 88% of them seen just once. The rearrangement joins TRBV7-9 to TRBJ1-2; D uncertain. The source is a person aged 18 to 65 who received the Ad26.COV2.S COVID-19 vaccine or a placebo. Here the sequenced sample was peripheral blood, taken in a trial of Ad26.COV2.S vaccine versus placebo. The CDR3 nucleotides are TGTGCCAGCGGCGCCGGGAGACTCGGCTCTTTCTTC. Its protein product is CASGAGRLGSFF. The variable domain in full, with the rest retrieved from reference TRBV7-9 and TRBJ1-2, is DTGVSQNPRHKITKRGQNVTFRCDPISEHNRLYWYRQTLGQGPEFLTYFQNEAQLEKSRLLSDRFSAERPKGSFSTLEIQRTEQGDSAMYLCASGAGRLGSFFGSGTRLTVV.